These 22 T cell receptor beta chains originate from one sample sequenced in a study of blood T cell repertoires in COVID-19 (dated by TCRdb to about 2020). Libraries were made using the immunoSEQ multiplex PCR assay. TCRdb carries this immuneACCESS record with in-frame sequences only. Its versions omit some clonotypes, under half of them owing to an unresolved V gene in the studies checked, with the rest unexplained. Present in this sample are a few hundred thousand clones, approximately 80% of which were seen just once. Of the sample, around 3.4% falls within the top ten clones. The sequencing input was PBMCs or T cells enriched from blood (not recorded which). The receptor set was obtained from a woman aged 55-70 years who had recovered from COVID-19.

The J gene is TRBJ2-1, the V gene TRBV14, with TRBD2 matching 8 bases. Trimming cost V 1 base and J 4 bases; bases outside gene matches: 12. The length of the CDR3 is 18 residues. From germline, CDR1 is SGHDN and CDR2 FVKESK. The CDR3 DNA is TGTGCCAGCAGCCAAGGGCCCGCTCCACTAGCGGAATACAATGAGCAGTTCTTC. This encodes CASSQGPAPLAEYNEQFF.

This chain uses TRBV5-6 with TRBJ2-1; TRBD1 might be the D (6 bases). The length of the CDR3 is 13 residues. Germline CDR1 and CDR2: SGHDT and YYEEEE. V shed 4 bases and J shed 3 bases, with 8 bases lying between them. In DNA, the CDR3 is TGTGCCAGCAGCGTGGACAGCTACAATGAGCAGTTCTTC. This codes for CASSVDSYNEQFF.

Remarks on this clone: This CDR3 is also generated by other DNA sequences in the sample. The V and J genes are TRBV5-1 and TRBJ2-1; D is perhaps TRBD1 (5 bases). Between the trimmed V and J ends, which lost 0 bases and 4 bases, there was a span of 8 bases. CDR1 is SGHRS, CDR2 YFSETQ, per germline. The length of the CDR3 is 14 residues. The CDR3 DNA sequence: TGCGCCAGCAGCTTGGAATCAGGGTACAATGAGCAGTTCTTC. Residues: CASSLESGYNEQFF.

This sequence joins TRBV7-2 and TRBJ2-7; maybe TRBD1 (7 bases). V lost 1 base, J lost 3 bases, and 10 bases lay in between. This CDR3 has 14 residues. CDR1 is SGHTA and CDR2 is FQGNSA in the germline V gene. The CDR3 is CASSLEQGGYEQYF. For the CDR3, the DNA is TGTGCCAGCAGCTTAGAGCAGGGGGGCTACGAGCAGTACTTC.

This chain connects TRBV19 to TRBJ2-7; TRBD1 matches 7 bases. The CDR3 loop spans 14 amino acids. V lost 4 bases to trimming and J lost 5 bases; unmatched junction nucleotides: 8. Germline V lookup: CDR1 LNHDA, CDR2 SQIVND (reference sequence). The chain's CDR3 is CASSTFRDSHEQYF. The DNA of the CDR3 is TGTGCCAGTAGTACATTCCGGGACAGCCACGAGCAGTACTTC.

The V gene is TRBV2, the J gene TRBJ2-7; 8 bases agree with TRBD1. There are 12 residues in the CDR3. In germline, CDR1 is SNHLY, CDR2 FYNNEI. Trimming cost V 8 bases and J 11 bases; bases outside gene matches: 11. In DNA form, the CDR3 reads TGTGCCAGCGGCCCCGAGACAGGGGTAGAGTACTTC. Its translation: CASGPETGVEYF.

The chain is built from TRBV5-6 and TRBJ1-1, with no clear D. CDR3 length: 15 residues. Trimming left V 1 base short and J 0 bases short, with 10 bases between. The germline gives CDR1 SGHDT, CDR2 YYEEEE. The DNA of the CDR3 is TGTGCCAGCAGCTTGACTAACTTTATGAACACTGAAGCTTTCTTT. Amino acid sequence: CASSLTNFMNTEAFF. Full variable domain (remainder filled in from reference TRBV5-6 and TRBJ1-1): DAGVTQSPTHLIKTRGQQVTLRCSPKSGHDTVSWYQQALGQGPQFIFQYYEEEERQRGNFPDRFSGHQFPNYSSELNVNALLLGDSALYLCASSLTNFMNTEAFFGQGTRLTVV.

This clone came up a few times. The V gene is TRBV6-5, the J gene TRBJ1-2; possible D gene TRBD1, 6 bases. The V gene lost 7 bases and the J gene lost 3 bases, with 12 bases spanning the gap. The CDR3 covers 13 residues. Germline V CDR1 and CDR2: MNHEY, SVGAGI. The CDR3 loop is CASKGGADYGYTF. The CDR3, as DNA: TGTGCCAGCAAGGGGGGGGCGGACTATGGCTACACCTTC.

This clone was detected many times. This chain joins TRBV7-6 and TRBJ2-7; no firm D call. Per germline, CDR1 SGHVS and CDR2 FNYEAQ. Trimming removed 5 bases at V and 0 bases at J, with 11 bases between. There are 14 residues in the CDR3. The CDR3 is CASSDTHSSYEQYF. The CDR3 DNA sequence: TGTGCCAGCAGCGACACCCACTCCTCCTACGAGCAGTACTTC.

The chain carries TRBV5-4 and TRBJ1-6; the D is unclear. The germline V gene encodes CDR1 SGHNT and CDR2 YYREEE (reference sequence). V was trimmed by 0 bases and J by 0 bases, leaving 7 bases between them. The CDR3 covers 16 residues. CDR3 amino acids: CASSLGGSSYNSPLHF. Written as DNA, the CDR3 is TGTGCCAGCAGCTTGGGAGGGAGCTCCTATAATTCACCCCTCCACTTT.

The V call is TRBV6-2 or TRBV6-3, the J call TRBJ2-5, with a weak D call TRBD2 (6 bases). V was trimmed by 4 bases and J by 6 bases, leaving 9 bases between them. Germline lookup yields CDR1 MNHEY and CDR2 SVGEGT. The CDR3 is made up of 12 amino acids. CDR3 residues: CASSWTTKTQYF. The CDR3 nucleotides read TGTGCCAGCAGTTGGACTACCAAGACCCAGTACTTC.

The chain combines TRBV5-1 with TRBJ1-4; D perhaps matches TRBD1 (5 bases). Germline CDR1 and CDR2: SGHRS and YFSETQ. Trimming pared 2 bases from V and 5 bases from J, leaving 10 bases between. The CDR3 extends over 14 amino acids. The CDR3 is CASSLTGNNEKLFF. The CDR3 DNA is TGCGCCAGCAGCTTAACAGGAAACAATGAAAAACTGTTTTTT.

The chain recombines TRBV9 with TRBJ1-2, with D possibly being TRBD1 (6 bases). The V end lost 0 bases, the J end lost 0 bases, and 12 bases lay between the germline ends. From germline, CDR1 is SGDLS and CDR2 YYNGEE. The CDR3 spans 16 residues. The CDR3 protein is CASSVAGGPTNYGYTF. The CDR3 DNA sequence: TGTGCCAGCAGCGTAGCGGGGGGCCCTACTAACTATGGCTACACCTTC.

In its sample, this clone was seen a few times. V is TRBV3-1 (or the pseudogene TRBV3-2) and J is TRBJ1-2; D not resolved. The V end lost 1 base, the J end lost 4 bases, and 10 bases lay between the germline ends. Germline V CDR1 and CDR2: LGHDT, YNNKEL (reference sequence). The CDR3 spans 14 residues. The CDR3 sequence is CASSQGRLSYGYTF. The CDR3 DNA is TGTGCCAGCAGCCAAGGGCGGCTTTCCTATGGCTACACCTTC.

J is TRBJ1-3 and V is TRBV19; no reliable D call. The germline V gene encodes CDR1 LNHDA and CDR2 SQIVND (reference sequence). The CDR3 is made up of 12 amino acids. Between the trimmed V and J ends, which lost 6 bases and 5 bases, there was a span of 8 bases. In DNA form, the CDR3 reads TGTGCCAGTAGCTTGGGCCGAAACACCATATATTTT. It encodes CASSLGRNTIYF.

V and J are TRBV7-9 and TRBJ2-2; 11 nucleotides match TRBD2. J gave up 7 bases and V 4 bases, and 14 bases lay outside the gene matches. The CDR3 totals 18 residues. Germline V lookup: CDR1 SEHNR, CDR2 FQNEAQ (reference sequence). The CDR3 loop reads CASSSRGVAGGPVGELFF. CDR3 DNA sequence: TGTGCCAGCAGCTCCCGAGGAGTAGCGGGGGGGCCTGTCGGGGAGCTGTTTTTT.

V is TRBV6-2 or TRBV6-3 and J is TRBJ2-5; tentative D call: TRBD1 (6 bases). Per the germline V gene, CDR1 is MNHEY and CDR2 is SVGEGT. Trimming left V 5 bases short and J 1 base short, with 11 bases between. This CDR3 contains 14 residues. The CDR3 reads CASSATGPQETQYF. DNA for the CDR3: TGTGCCAGCAGTGCGACAGGACCCCAAGAGACCCAGTACTTC.

The chain employs TRBV19 and TRBJ1-1, with a weak D call TRBD1 (5 bases). Trimming removed 4 bases from V and 2 bases from J, with 14 bases in between. The CDR3 is 15 amino acids. Per germline, CDR1 LNHDA and CDR2 SQIVND (reference sequence). The CDR3 DNA follows: TGTGCCAGTAGTACCCTGACAGCCTCAAACACTGAAGCTTTCTTT. This translates into CASSTLTASNTEAFF.

This clone was seen a handful of times. The chain is built from TRBV7-5 and TRBJ1-1. TRBV7-5 is an annotated pseudogene. The CDR3 spans 14 residues. CDR3 region: CVRSLALGGRQAFF. CDR3 nucleotides: TGTGTCAGAAGCTTAGCGTTGGGAGGGCGGCAAGCTTTCTTT.

This clone occurred a few times. V gene TRBV5-1 combines with J gene TRBJ1-5; maybe TRBD1 (6 bases). Trimming removed 7 bases at V and 5 bases at J, with 13 bases between. The CDR3 length is 13 residues. Looked up from germline, CDR1 is SGHRS and CDR2 is YFSETQ. This CDR3 reads CASSPGVDQPQHF. CDR3 nucleotides: TGCGCCAGCTCCCCAGGGGTAGATCAGCCCCAGCATTTT. The full variable domain, in which reference TRBV5-1 and TRBJ1-5 provide the parts outside the CDR3, is KAGVTQTPRYLIKTRGQQVTLSCSPISGHRSVSWYQQTPGQGLQFLFEYFSETQRNKGNFPGRFSGRQFSNSRSEMNVSTLELGDSALYLCASSPGVDQPQHFGDGTRLSIL.

The chain recombines TRBV19 with TRBJ1-2; 10 bases fit TRBD1. Germline CDR1 is LNHDA and CDR2 is SQIVND (reference sequence). The CDR3 loop spans 14 amino acids. J lost 6 bases, V lost 5 bases, and 6 bases had no gene match. This CDR3 is CASSDRGPDDGYTF. Here the CDR3 DNA reads TGTGCCAGTAGTGACAGGGGGCCGGACGATGGCTACACCTTC.

The chain recombines TRBV4-1 with TRBJ1-4; maybe TRBD1 (6 bases). Per the germline V gene, CDR1 is MGHRA and CDR2 is YSYEKL. V was trimmed by 4 bases and J by 1 base, leaving 16 bases between them. The CDR3 spans 17 residues. CDR3 region: CASSLGGGFVTNEKLFF. CDR3 sequence (DNA): TGCGCCAGCAGCCTCGGGGGGGGCTTCGTAACTAATGAAAAACTGTTTTTT.